This entry lists 20 T cell receptor beta chains sequenced from one sample in a study of blood T cell repertoires in COVID-19. Assay: immunoSEQ multiplex PCR; the TCRdb copy retains only in-frame clones and omits some. This table has more than 200,000 clones, roughly 80% appearing once. Sequencing input: peripheral blood. The source of these receptors is a man aged 55 to 69 with acute or convalescent COVID-19.

The rearrangement uses TRBV10-3 and TRBJ2-1, with 12 positions matching TRBD2. V shed 8 bases and J 9 bases; nucleotides not matched to a gene: 8. CDR3 length: 14 amino acids. Germline-derived CDR1 and CDR2 are ENHRY and SYGVKD. The CDR3 is CAIRLAGAPGEQFF. CDR3 in DNA: TGTGCCATCCGACTAGCGGGGGCCCCCGGTGAGCAGTTCTTC.

The chain carries TRBV30 and TRBJ1-2, with TRBD1 identical over 9 bases. Germline CDR1 reads GTSNPN; CDR2 reads SVGIG (reference sequence). V was clipped by 3 bases and J by 4 bases; unmatched bases: 12. The CDR3 is made up of 16 amino acids. The CDR3 DNA follows: TGTGCCTGGAGAAGACAGGGGGTAGGGCCCATCTATGGCTACACCTTC. Protein: CAWRRQGVGPIYGYTF.

The chain combines TRBV18 with TRBJ1-2, with 11 bases identical to TRBD1. The CDR3 is made up of 13 amino acids. CDR1 is KGHSH and CDR2 is LQKENI in the germline V gene. V lost 3 bases and J lost 6; bases outside the gene matches: 0. CDR3 loop: CASSPGQGDGYTF. As DNA, the CDR3 is TGTGCCAGCTCACCGGGACAGGGGGATGGCTACACCTTC.

This rearrangement joins TRBV29-1 to TRBJ2-7, with TRBD1 matching over 10 bases. The CDR3 extends over 13 amino acids. Germline CDR1 SQVTM, CDR2 ANQGSEA. V dropped 4 bases and J dropped 5; count of bases not matched to a gene: 5. CDR3 protein: CSVADRGPHEQYF. The CDR3 nucleotides read TGCAGCGTTGCAGACAGGGGGCCCCACGAGCAGTACTTC.

This chain connects TRBV19 to TRBJ1-5; tentative D call: TRBD1 (6 bases). From germline, CDR1 is LNHDA and CDR2 SQIVND (reference sequence). Trimming left V 6 bases short and J 2 bases short, with 11 bases between. This CDR3 contains 14 residues. The CDR3 here is CASSRGAGNQPQHF. For the CDR3, the DNA is TGTGCCAGTAGCAGGGGCGCAGGCAATCAGCCCCAGCATTTT.

The V gene is TRBV27, the J gene TRBJ2-7; a weak D match, TRBD2 (5 bases). The CDR3 loop spans 12 amino acids. Trimming removed 8 bases at V and 3 bases at J, with 11 bases between. From germline, CDR1 is MNHEY and CDR2 SMNVEV (reference sequence). DNA for the CDR3: TGTGCCAGCCAATCCGGAGGCTACGAGCAGTACTTC. Translation gives CASQSGGYEQYF.

This clone was found many times. DNA of the CDR3: TGTGCCAGCAGCCTGAAGAGCTCTGGAAACACCATATATTTT. This codes for CASSLKSSGNTIYF. This chain uses TRBV3-1 (or the pseudogene TRBV3-2) with TRBJ1-3; the D is unclear. The CDR3 has 14 amino acids. Germline CDR1 LGHDT, CDR2 YNNKEL (reference sequence). V lost 4 bases and J lost 0, with 7 bases in between.

The chain has TRBV4-3 and TRBJ2-3, with 8 bases lining up with TRBD2. This CDR3 contains 18 residues. V was clipped by 4 bases and J by 4 bases; unmatched bases: 16. The V gene's germline CDR1 is LGHNA and CDR2 YSLEER. The DNA of the CDR3 is TGCGCCAGCAGCCGCCAACTAGCCGGGAGGGCTCAGGCAGATACGCAGTATTTT. Residues: CASSRQLAGRAQADTQYF.

This clone was counted at least ten times. V is TRBV10-3 and J is TRBJ1-3; D ambiguous. CDR1 ENHRY and CDR2 SYGVKD come from the germline V gene. Trimming stripped 3 bases from V and 2 bases from J, with 8 bases between. CDR3 length: 14 amino acids. The CDR3 sequence is CAISDGSTGNTIYF. DNA of the CDR3: TGTGCCATCAGTGACGGTAGTACTGGAAACACCATATATTTT.

The V and J genes are TRBV3-1 (or the pseudogene TRBV3-2) and TRBJ1-4; no clear D gene. The CDR3 is 15 residues long. Germline V gene sequence: CDR1 LGHDT, CDR2 YNNKEL (reference sequence). Trimming left V 1 base short and J 3 bases short, with 9 bases between. This CDR3 is CASSQAGEANEKLFF. The CDR3 nucleotides read TGTGCCAGCAGCCAAGCCGGGGAAGCTAATGAAAAACTGTTTTTT.

V is TRBV4-3 and J is TRBJ2-1, with unresolved D. In germline, CDR1 is LGHNA, CDR2 YSLEER. V shed 4 bases and J shed 3 bases, with 13 bases lying between them. This CDR3 has 15 residues. CDR3 loop: CASSPRRTDYNEQFF. CDR3 DNA: TGCGCCAGCAGCCCGCGGCGCACGGACTACAATGAGCAGTTCTTC.

This clone came up a few times. The rearrangement uses TRBV20-1 and TRBJ2-1, with TRBD1 as a possible D gene (5 bases). The germline V and J ends were trimmed by 4 bases and 9 bases, with 7 bases remaining between them. From germline, CDR1 is DFQATT and CDR2 SNEGSKA (reference sequence). This CDR3 comprises 10 residues. The DNA of the CDR3 is TGCAGTGCTAAAAGGGGTGAGCAGTTCTTC. It yields the protein CSAKRGEQFF.

V and J are TRBV14 and TRBJ1-1; D is unclear. V lost 4 bases and J lost 2, with 17 bases in between. The CDR3 is 16 residues long. Germline V gene lookup returns CDR1 SGHDN and CDR2 FVKESK. The DNA of the CDR3 is TGTGCCAGCAGCCCCCCCTCGATGGGCCTTAACACTGAAGCTTTCTTT. Protein: CASSPPSMGLNTEAFF.

The V gene is TRBV18, the J gene TRBJ1-1, with D possibly matching TRBD1 (5 bases). Germline lookup yields CDR1 KGHSH and CDR2 LQKENI. V dropped 4 bases and J dropped 1 base, with 16 bases sitting between them. This CDR3 has 16 amino acids. The CDR3 loop is CASSLLYVRENTEAFF. The CDR3 DNA reads as TGTGCCAGCTCACTACTATACGTCAGGGAGAACACTGAAGCTTTCTTT.

The chain employs TRBV10-3 and TRBJ2-5, with TRBD2 matching over 10 bases. The CDR3 is made up of 16 amino acids. After removal of 0 bases from V and 2 bases from J, the junction contained 3 bases not matched to a gene. Germline values: CDR1 ENHRY, CDR2 SYGVKD. The CDR3: CAISESQRGGQETQYF. In DNA, the CDR3 is TGTGCCATCAGTGAGTCCCAGCGGGGGGGACAAGAGACCCAGTACTTC.

The chain employs TRBV2 and TRBJ1-2, with D tentatively TRBD1 (5 bases). Trimming pared 2 bases from V and 4 bases from J, leaving 8 bases between. The CDR3 is made up of 13 amino acids. In germline, CDR1 is SNHLY, CDR2 FYNNEI. Here the CDR3 reads CASSETTVYGYTF. CDR3 coding DNA: TGTGCCAGCAGTGAAACGACAGTCTATGGCTACACCTTC.

The chain has TRBV5-1 and TRBJ2-7, with D maybe TRBD1 (5 bases). The CDR3 extends over 15 amino acids. Germline values: CDR1 SGHRS, CDR2 YFSETQ. Trimming cost V 4 bases and J 4 bases, with 18 bases left between them. In nucleotides, the CDR3 is TGCGCCAGCAGCCCGGGCCCCGTGGGGCAATACGAGCAGTACTTC. Translated, it gives CASSPGPVGQYEQYF.

The chain uses TRBV15 and TRBJ1-3; 9 nucleotides align to TRBD1. CDR1 is LNHNV, CDR2 YYDKDF, per germline (reference sequence). Unmatched junction bases numbered 7, after V lost 4 bases and J lost 3 bases. This CDR3 has 16 residues. CDR3 sequence: CATSNDGTGSGNTIYF. The CDR3 coding sequence is TGTGCCACCAGCAATGATGGGACAGGGAGTGGAAACACCATATATTTT.

The rearrangement uses TRBV21-1 and TRBJ1-5. TRBV21-1 is recorded as a pseudogene. This CDR3 region has 18 residues. CDR3 coding DNA: TGTGCCAGCAGCAAACGGGGAGGAGGGTGTGGGTTGTTTCAGCCCCAGCATTTT. Translated, it gives CASSKRGGGCGLFQPQHF.

J is TRBJ2-6 and V is TRBV18, with 9 bases identical to TRBD1. CDR3 size: 18 residues. Germline V gives CDR1 KGHSH, CDR2 LQKENI. J gave up 2 bases and V 3 bases, and 8 bases lay outside the gene matches. CDR3 in amino acids: CASSPPGTGRTGANVLTF. DNA for the CDR3: TGTGCCAGCTCACCGCCCGGGACAGGGAGGACTGGGGCCAACGTCCTGACTTTC.